This T cell receptor beta chain appears in the sequencing data of a study of CD8 T cells in Susac syndrome. This clonotype was observed a single time. Stable or active relapsing-remitting multiple sclerosis, untreated and meeting revised McDonald criteria, defined the controls. RNA amounts of 0.5 to 1 ug underwent reverse transcription with random hexamers. Across 54 Vbeta and 13 Jbeta, immunoSEQ multiplex PCR amplified TCR beta CDR3. A single record per CDR3 protein comes from TCRdb applying MiXCR to the immunoSEQ multiplex PCR reads. The table records fewer than 200,000 distinct CDR3 sequences, roughly 95% of them present only once. Germline V gene data show CDR1 as SGHVS and CDR2 as FQNEAQ. V was clipped by 1 base and J by 3 bases, with 13 bases between them. This CDR3 is 16 amino acids long.

Sequenced input: CD8+ T cells from PBMCs. The V gene is TRBV7-8, the J gene TRBJ1-5, with a weak D call TRBD1 (5 bases). This clonotype originated in a human donor with multiple sclerosis. CDR3 in amino acids: CASSLDGKGYNQPQHF. Written as DNA, the CDR3 is TGTGCCAGCAGCTTAGACGGGAAGGGGTACAATCAGCCCCAGCATTTT.